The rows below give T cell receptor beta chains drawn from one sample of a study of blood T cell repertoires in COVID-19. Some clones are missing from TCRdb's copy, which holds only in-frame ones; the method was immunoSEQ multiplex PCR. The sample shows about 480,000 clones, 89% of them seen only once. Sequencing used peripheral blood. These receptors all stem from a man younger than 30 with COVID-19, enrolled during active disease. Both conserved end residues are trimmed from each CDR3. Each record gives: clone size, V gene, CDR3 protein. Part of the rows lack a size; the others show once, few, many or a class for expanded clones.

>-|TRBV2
ASRVEGGNSPLH
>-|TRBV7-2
ASSLGLGRYEQY
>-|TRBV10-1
ASSGGGEQF
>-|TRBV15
ATSLDKTGNTIY
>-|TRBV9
ASSATGLAGGGEQF
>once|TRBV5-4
ASSLGTSGPTDTQY
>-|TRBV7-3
ASRQNQPQH
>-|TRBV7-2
ASSSYNNEQF
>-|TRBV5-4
ASSLVEFDTEAF
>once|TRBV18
ASSRDREEGQY
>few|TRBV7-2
ASSLVSTGNTEAF
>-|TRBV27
ASKGQGYYGYT
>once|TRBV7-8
ASSLSSGSRQPQH
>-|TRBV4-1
ASSQGQFNYGYT
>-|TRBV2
ASSVGGGILTGELF
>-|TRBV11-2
ASSLDPTANQPQH
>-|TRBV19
ASSILDTLYNEQF
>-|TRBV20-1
SALGKNEQF
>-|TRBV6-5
ASSLRDRGSPLH
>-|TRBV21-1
ASRTSDSSYEQY
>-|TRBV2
ASSMTGRSNQPQH
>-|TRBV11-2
ASSFGGGGYEQY
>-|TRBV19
ATLDDRTGTEAF
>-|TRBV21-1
ASSKLKLDTGELF
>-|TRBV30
AWRDRVIGQPQH
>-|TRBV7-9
ASSLAGDRGYT
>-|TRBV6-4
ASSDSGQIYGYT
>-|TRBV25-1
ASSEQGGGVETQY
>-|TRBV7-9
ASVQLNTGELF
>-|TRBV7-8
ASSLTTGSNTGELF
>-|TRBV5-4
ASSSTSGRETQY
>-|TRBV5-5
ASSPVQMMNTEAF
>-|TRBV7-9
ASSADTALRHNYGYT
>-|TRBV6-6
ASSSSGGTDTQY
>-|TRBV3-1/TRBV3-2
ASSPSRSYEQY
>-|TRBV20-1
SASEWQTDTQY
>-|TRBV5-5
ASRLSGQETQY
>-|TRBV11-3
ASSLLAGTGELF
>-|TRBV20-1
SASRSLAGNYNEQF
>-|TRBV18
ASSPLDKRGEQF
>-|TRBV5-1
ASSPTSGNANTGELF
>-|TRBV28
ASSSRTGQETQY
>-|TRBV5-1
ASSPDNGVGTEAF
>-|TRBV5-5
ASSLYDTPSEAF
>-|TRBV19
ASRWAPQAYEQY
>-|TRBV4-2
ASSRGQEEAF
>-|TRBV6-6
ASSAGRIYNEQF
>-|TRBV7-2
ASSLGTSLVTGELF
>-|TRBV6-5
ASIAPSETQY
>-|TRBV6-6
ASSTQGGDQETQY
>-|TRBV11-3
ASSFGDRIRSTDTQY
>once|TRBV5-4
ASSDRTSGNTGELF
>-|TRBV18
ASSPGTRRTDTQY